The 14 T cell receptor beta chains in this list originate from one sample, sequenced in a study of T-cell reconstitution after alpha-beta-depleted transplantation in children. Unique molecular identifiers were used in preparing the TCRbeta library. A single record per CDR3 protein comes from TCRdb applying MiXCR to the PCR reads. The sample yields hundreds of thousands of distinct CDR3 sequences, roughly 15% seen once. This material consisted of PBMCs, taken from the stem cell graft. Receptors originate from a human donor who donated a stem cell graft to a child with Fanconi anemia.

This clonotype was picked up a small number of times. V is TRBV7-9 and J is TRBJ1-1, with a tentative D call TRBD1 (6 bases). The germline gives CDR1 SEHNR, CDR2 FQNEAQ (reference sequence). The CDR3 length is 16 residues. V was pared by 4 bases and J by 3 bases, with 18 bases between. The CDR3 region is CASSSTGSFNDTEAFF. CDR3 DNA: TGTGCCAGCAGCTCTACAGGGTCTTTTAACGACACTGAAGCTTTCTTT. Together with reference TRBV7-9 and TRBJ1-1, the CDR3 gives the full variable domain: DTGVSQNPRHKITKRGQNVTFRCDPISEHNRLYWYRQTLGQGPEFLTYFQNEAQLEKSRLLSDRFSAERPKGSFSTLEIQRTEQGDSAMYLCASSSTGSFNDTEAFFGQGTRLTVV.

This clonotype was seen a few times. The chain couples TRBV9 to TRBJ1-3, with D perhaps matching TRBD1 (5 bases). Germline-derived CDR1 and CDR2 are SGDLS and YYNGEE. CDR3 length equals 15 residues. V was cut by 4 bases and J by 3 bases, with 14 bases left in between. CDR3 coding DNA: TGTGCCAGCAGCCCGGTGACAGATTTTGGAAACACCATATATTTT. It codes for CASSPVTDFGNTIYF. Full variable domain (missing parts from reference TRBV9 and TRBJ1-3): DSGVTQTPKHLITATGQRVTLRCSPRSGDLSVYWYQQSLDQGLQFLIQYYNGEERAKGNILERFSAQQFPDLHSELNLSSLELGDSALYFCASSPVTDFGNTIYFGEGSWLTVV.

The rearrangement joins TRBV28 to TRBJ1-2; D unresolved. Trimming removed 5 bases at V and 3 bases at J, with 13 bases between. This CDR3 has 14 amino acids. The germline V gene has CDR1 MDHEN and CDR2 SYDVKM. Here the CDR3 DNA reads TGTGCCAGCAGTCGGGTCAGCGAGTACTATGGCTACACCTTC. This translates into CASSRVSEYYGYTF.

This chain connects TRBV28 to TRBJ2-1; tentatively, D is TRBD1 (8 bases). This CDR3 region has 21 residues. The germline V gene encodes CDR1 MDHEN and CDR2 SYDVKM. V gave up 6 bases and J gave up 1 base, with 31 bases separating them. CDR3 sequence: CASSTIITGGDHTLSYNEQFF. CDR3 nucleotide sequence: TGTGCCAGCAGCACTATTATAACAGGGGGGGACCATACCCTGTCCTACAATGAGCAGTTCTTC.

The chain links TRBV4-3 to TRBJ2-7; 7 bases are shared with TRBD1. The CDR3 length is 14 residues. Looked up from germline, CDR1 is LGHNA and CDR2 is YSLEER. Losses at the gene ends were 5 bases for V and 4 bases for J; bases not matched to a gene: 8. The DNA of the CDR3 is TGCGCCAGCAGCATCGGACAGGTCGGGTACGAGCAGTACTTC. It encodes CASSIGQVGYEQYF.

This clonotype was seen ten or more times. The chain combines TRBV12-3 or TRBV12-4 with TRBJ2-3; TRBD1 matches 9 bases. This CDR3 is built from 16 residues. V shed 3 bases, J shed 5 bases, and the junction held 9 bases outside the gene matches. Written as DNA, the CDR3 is TGTGCCAGCAGTTTCGCCGGACAGGGGAAAAGAGATACGCAGTATTTT. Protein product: CASSFAGQGKRDTQYF.

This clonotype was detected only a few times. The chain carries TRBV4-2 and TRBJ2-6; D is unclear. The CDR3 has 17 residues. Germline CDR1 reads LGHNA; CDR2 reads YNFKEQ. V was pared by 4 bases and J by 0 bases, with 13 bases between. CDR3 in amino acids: CASSPTTAFSGANVLTF. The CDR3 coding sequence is TGTGCCAGCAGCCCCACTACCGCCTTCTCTGGGGCCAACGTCCTGACTTTC.

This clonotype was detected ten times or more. The CDR3 DNA follows: TGCAGCGCCCATCCTAGTCAGTATGAGCAGTTCTTC. Its protein is CSAHPSQYEQFF. The chain employs TRBV29-1 and TRBJ2-1; D is undetermined. Trimming stripped 7 bases from V and 8 bases from J, with 15 bases between. CDR3 length: 12 amino acids. Germline CDR1 is SQVTM and CDR2 is ANQGSEA.

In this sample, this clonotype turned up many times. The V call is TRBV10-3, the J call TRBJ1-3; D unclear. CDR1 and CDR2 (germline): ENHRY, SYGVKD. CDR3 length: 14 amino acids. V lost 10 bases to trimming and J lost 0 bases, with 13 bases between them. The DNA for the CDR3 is TGTGCCACCGCTACAGCCAGCTCTGGAAACACCATATATTTT. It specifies CATATASSGNTIYF.

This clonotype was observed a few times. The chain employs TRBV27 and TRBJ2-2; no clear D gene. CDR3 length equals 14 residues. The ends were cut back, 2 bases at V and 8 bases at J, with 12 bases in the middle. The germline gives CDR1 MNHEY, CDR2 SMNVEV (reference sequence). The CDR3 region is CASSLARFRGELFF. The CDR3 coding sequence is TGTGCCAGCAGTTTAGCCCGATTCCGGGGGGAGCTGTTTTTT.

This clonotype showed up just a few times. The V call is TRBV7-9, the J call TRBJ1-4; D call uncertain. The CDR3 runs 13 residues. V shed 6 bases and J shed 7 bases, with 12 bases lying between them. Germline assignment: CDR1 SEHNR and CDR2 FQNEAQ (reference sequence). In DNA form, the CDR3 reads TGTGCCAGCAGTCGCGACCCCGGTGAAAAACTGTTTTTT. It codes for CASSRDPGEKLFF.

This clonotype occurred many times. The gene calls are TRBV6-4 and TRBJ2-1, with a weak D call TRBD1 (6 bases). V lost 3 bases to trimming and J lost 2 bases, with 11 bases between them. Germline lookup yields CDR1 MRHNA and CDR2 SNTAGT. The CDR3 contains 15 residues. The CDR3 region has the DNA TGTGCCAGCAGTGAAACAGGGTCAACCTACAATGAGCAGTTCTTC. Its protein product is CASSETGSTYNEQFF.

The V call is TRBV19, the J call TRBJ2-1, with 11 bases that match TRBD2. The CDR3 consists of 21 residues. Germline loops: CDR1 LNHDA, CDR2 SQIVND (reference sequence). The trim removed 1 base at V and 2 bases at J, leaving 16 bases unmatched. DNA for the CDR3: TGTGCCAGTAGTATAGTTCTCCGGGGTCTAGCGGGGGGCTCCCCCTACAATGAGCAGTTCTTC. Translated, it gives CASSIVLRGLAGGSPYNEQFF.

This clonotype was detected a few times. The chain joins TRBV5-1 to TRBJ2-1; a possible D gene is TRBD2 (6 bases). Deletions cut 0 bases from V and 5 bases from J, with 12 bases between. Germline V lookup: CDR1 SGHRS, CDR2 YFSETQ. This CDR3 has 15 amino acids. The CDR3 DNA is TGCGCCAGCAGCTTGGTTTCCGGGGGAAACAATGAGCAGTTCTTC. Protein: CASSLVSGGNNEQFF.